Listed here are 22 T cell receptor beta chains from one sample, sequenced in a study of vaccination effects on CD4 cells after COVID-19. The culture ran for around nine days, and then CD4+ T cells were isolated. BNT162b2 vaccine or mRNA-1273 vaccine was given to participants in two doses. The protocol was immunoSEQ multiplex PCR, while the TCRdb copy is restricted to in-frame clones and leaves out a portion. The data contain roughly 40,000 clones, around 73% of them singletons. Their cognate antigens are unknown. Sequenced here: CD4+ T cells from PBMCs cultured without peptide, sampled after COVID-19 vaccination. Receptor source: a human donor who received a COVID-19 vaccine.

The CDR3 coding sequence is TGTGCCAGCAGCCAGGACACAGGGGGCGGAGGTACTTTCTTT. Its protein product is CASSQDTGGGGTFF. The chain joins TRBV3-1 (or the pseudogene TRBV3-2) to TRBJ1-1; TRBD1 matches 9 bases. The ends lost 3 bases at V and 12 bases at J; junction bases unmatched: 11. The CDR3 contains 14 residues. Germline CDR1 LGHDT, CDR2 YNNKEL (reference sequence).

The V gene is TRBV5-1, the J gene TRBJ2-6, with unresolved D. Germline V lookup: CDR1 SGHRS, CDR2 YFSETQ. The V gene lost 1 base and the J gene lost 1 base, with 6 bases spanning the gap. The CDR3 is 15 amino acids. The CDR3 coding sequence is TGCGCCAGCAGCTTGTCAGTTTCTGGGGCCAACGTCCTGACTTTC. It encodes CASSLSVSGANVLTF.

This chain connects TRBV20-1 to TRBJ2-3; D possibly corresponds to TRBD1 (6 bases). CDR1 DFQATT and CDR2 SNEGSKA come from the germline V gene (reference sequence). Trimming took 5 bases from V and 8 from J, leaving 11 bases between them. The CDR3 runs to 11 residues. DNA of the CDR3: TGCAGTGCTCCCCAGGGGATTACGCAGTATTTT. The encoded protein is CSAPQGITQYF.

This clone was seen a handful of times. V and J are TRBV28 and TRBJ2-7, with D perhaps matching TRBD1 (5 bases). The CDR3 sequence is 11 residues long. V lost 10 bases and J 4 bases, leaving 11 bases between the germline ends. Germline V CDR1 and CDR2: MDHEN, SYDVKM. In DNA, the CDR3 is TGTGCCACCAGGGCCCAATACGAGCAGTACTTC. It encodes CATRAQYEQYF.

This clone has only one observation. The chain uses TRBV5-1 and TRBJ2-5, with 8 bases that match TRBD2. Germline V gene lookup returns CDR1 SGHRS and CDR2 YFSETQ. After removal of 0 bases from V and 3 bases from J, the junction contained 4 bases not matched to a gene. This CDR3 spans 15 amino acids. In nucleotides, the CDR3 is TGCGCCAGCAGCTTGGCCAAAGCGGGGGAAGAGACCCAGTACTTC. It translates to CASSLAKAGEETQYF.

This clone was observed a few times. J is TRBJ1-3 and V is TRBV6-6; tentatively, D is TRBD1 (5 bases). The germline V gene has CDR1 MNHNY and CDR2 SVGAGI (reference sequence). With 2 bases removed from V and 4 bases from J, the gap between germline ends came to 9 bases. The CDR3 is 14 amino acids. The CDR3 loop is CASSYRGLGNTIYF. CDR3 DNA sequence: TGTGCCAGCAGTTACAGGGGACTCGGAAACACCATATATTTT.

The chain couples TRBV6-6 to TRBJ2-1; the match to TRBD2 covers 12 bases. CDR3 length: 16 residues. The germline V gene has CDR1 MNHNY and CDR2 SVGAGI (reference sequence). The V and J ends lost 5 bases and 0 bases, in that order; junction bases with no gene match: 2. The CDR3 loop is CASSTGLAGSYNEQFF. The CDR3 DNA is TGTGCCAGCAGTACGGGACTAGCGGGCTCCTACAATGAGCAGTTCTTC.

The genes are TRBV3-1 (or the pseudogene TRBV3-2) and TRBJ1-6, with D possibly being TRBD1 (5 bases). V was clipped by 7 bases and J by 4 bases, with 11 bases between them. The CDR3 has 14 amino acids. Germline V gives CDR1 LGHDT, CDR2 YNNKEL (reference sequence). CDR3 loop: CASTGTGYNSPLHF. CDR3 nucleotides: TGTGCCAGCACGGGTACAGGTTATAATTCACCCCTCCACTTT.

The CDR3 region is CASSLVPPGQGTEEKLFF. The CDR3 DNA reads as TGCGCCAGCAGCTTGGTCCCACCGGGACAGGGGACGGAGGAAAAACTGTTTTTT. This chain joins TRBV5-1 and TRBJ1-4, with 10 bases lining up with TRBD1. The length of the CDR3 is 18 residues. The trim removed 0 bases at V and 8 bases at J, leaving 13 bases unmatched. CDR1 and CDR2 (germline): SGHRS, YFSETQ.

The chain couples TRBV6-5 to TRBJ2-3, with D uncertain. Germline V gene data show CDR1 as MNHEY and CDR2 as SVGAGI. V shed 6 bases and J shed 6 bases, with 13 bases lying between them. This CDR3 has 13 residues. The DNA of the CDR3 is TGTGCCAGCAGCCGTCTAGTCGGCGATACGCAGTATTTT. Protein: CASSRLVGDTQYF.

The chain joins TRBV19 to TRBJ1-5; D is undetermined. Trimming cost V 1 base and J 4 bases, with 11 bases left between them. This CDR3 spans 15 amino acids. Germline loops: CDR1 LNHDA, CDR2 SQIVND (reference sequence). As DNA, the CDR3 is TGTGCCAGTAGTATAGGCGTAGCAGATAATCAGCCCCAGCATTTT. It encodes CASSIGVADNQPQHF.

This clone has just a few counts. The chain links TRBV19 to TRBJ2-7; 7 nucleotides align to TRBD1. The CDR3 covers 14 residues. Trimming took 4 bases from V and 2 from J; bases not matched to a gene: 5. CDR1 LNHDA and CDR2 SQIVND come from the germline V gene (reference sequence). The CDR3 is CASSTPGQPYEQYF. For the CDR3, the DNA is TGTGCCAGTAGTACACCGGGACAGCCCTACGAGCAGTACTTC. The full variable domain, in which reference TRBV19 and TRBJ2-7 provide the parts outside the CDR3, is DGGITQSPKYLFRKEGQNVTLSCEQNLNHDAMYWYRQDPGQGLRLIYYSQIVNDFQKGDIAEGYSVSREKKESFPLTVTSAQKNPTAFYLCASSTPGQPYEQYFGPGTRLTVT.

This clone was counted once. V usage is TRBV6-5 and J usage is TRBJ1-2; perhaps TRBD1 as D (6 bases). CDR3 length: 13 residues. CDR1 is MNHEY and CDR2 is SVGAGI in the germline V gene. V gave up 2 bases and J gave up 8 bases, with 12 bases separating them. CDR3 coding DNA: TGTGCCAGCAGTTACCGGGACAAAAGGGGCTACACCTTC. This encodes CASSYRDKRGYTF.

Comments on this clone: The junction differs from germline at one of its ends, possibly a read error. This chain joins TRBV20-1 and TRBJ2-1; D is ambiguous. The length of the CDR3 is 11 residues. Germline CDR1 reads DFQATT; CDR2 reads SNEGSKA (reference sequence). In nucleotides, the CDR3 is TGCAGTGCTGGAGATCACAATGAGCAGTTCTTC. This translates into CSAGDHNEQFF.

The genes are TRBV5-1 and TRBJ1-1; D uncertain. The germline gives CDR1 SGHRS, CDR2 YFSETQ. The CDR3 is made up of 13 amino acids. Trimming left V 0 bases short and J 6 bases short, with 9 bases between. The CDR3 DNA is TGCGCCAGCAGCTTGGGTGGGGATTCTGAAGCTTTCTTT. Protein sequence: CASSLGGDSEAFF.

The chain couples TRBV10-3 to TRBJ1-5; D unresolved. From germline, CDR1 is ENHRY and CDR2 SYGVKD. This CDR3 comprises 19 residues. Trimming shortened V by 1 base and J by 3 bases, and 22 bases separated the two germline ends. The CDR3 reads CAISEFGVTTSSPNQPQHF. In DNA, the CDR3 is TGTGCCATCAGTGAGTTCGGGGTCACTACCTCTAGTCCCAATCAGCCCCAGCATTTT.

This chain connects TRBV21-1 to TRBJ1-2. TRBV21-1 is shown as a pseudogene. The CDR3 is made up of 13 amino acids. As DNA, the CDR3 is TGTGCCAGCAGCAAACAGGGAGGCCATGGCTACACCTTC. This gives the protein CASSKQGGHGYTF.

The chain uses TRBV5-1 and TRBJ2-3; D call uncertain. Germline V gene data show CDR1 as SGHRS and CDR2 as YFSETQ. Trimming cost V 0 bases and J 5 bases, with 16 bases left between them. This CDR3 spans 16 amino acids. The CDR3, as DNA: TGCGCCAGCAGCTTGGGGCGCCGGACGTCCTTAGATACGCAGTATTTT. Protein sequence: CASSLGRRTSLDTQYF.

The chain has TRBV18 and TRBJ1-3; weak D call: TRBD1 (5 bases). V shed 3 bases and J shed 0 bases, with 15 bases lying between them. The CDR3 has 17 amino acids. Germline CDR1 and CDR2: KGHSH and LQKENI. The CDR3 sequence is CASSPTGTDHSGNTIYF. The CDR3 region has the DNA TGTGCCAGCTCACCGACCGGGACCGACCACTCTGGAAACACCATATATTTT.

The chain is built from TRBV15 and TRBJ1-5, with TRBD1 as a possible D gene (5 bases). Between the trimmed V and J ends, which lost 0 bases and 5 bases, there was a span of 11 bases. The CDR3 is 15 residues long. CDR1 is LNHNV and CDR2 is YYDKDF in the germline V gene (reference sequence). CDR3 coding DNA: TGTGCCACCAGCAGAGATCAAGGGGCCTATCAGCCCCAGCATTTT. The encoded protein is CATSRDQGAYQPQHF.

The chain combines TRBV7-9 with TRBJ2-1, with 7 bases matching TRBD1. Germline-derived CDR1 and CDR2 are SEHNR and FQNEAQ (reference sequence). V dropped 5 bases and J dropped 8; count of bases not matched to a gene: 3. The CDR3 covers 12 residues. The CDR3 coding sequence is TGTGCCAGCAGCAGTGGGACAGATGAGCAGTTCTTC. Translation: CASSSGTDEQFF.

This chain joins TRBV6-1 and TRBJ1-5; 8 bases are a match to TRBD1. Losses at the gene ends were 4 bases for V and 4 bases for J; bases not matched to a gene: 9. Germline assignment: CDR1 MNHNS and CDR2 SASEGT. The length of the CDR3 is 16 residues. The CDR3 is CASSGIQGALNQPQHF. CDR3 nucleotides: TGTGCCAGCAGTGGAATTCAGGGGGCTCTTAATCAGCCCCAGCATTTT.